This T cell receptor beta chain was retrieved from a study of cytomegalovirus exposure and HLA in healthy donors. Study at large: There were about 85 million unique TCRs (from HLA-typed donors) in an early data release. Among the roughly 400 genotyped donors, 70% to 90% were placed in the Caucasian-associated ancestry cluster.

V lost 0 bases, J lost 4 bases, and 15 bases lay in between. The CDR3 contains 16 residues. The germline gives CDR1 LGHNA, CDR2 YSLEER. With regard to this clone: Its antigen is currently unknown.

PCR employed 60 Vbeta and 13 Jbeta primers. Data came from immunoSEQ multiplex PCR; TCRdb stores just in-frame clones and leaves some out. The table has under 140,000 clones, roughly 84% seen once; the top ten hold approximately 5.6%. Whole-study findings and limits: TCR beta V- and J-gene trimming was later associated with a missense DCLRE1C variant. Excluded: some indistinguishable V segments such as TRBV6-2 and TRBV6-3.

The sample comprised PBMCs. The chain carries TRBV4-3 and TRBJ1-2, with a possible D match to TRBD1 (6 bases). The receptor's source is a man aged 25 to 40 in good health and CMV-seropositive. The CDR3, as DNA: TGCGCCAGCAGCCAAGATCTTGTACAGGGCACCTATGGCTACACCTTC. This translates into CASSQDLVQGTYGYTF.